The 8 T cell receptor beta chains below come from one sample, sequenced in a study of cytomegalovirus exposure and HLA in healthy donors. 13 Jbeta primers and 60 Vbeta primers were used for the PCR. This table comes from immunoSEQ multiplex PCR, and its TCRdb copy is limited to in-frame clones, with some not included. Of roughly 190,000 clones in the sample, roughly 80% were seen once. Specimen: PBMCs. The receptors shown here come from a woman younger than 30 in good health and CMV-seronegative.

This chain links TRBV11-2 with TRBJ2-7, with D tentatively TRBD1 (5 bases). V gave up 2 bases and J gave up 1 base, with 12 bases separating them. The CDR3 has 15 residues. Germline assignment: CDR1 SGHAT and CDR2 FQNNGV. In DNA, the CDR3 is TGTGCCAGCAGCTTATCGTCAGGGCGATCCTACGAGCAGTACTTC. Protein: CASSLSSGRSYEQYF.

A few counts support this clone. This chain uses TRBV6-1 with TRBJ1-2; D gene uncertain. The CDR3 loop spans 12 amino acids. Per the germline V gene, CDR1 is MNHNS and CDR2 is SASEGT. Trimming pared 6 bases from V and 4 bases from J, leaving 9 bases between. CDR3 bases: TGTGCCAGCAGAGACACGTTCTATGGCTACACCTTC. Translating it yields CASRDTFYGYTF.

V and J are TRBV30 and TRBJ2-5; 8 bases are shared with TRBD2. Germline assignment: CDR1 GTSNPN and CDR2 SVGIG (reference sequence). J lost 4 bases, V lost 0 bases, and 4 bases had no gene match. This CDR3 is 14 amino acids long. The CDR3 DNA reads TGTGCCTGGAGTGTACGGGAGGGCCTAGAGACCCAGTACTTC. Translating gives CAWSVREGLETQYF.

V gene TRBV4-1 combines with J gene TRBJ2-1, with D perhaps matching TRBD1 (6 bases). CDR1 and CDR2 from the germline V gene are MGHRA and YSYEKL. This CDR3 has 14 residues. Deletions cut 7 bases from V and 6 bases from J, with 16 bases between. In DNA form, the CDR3 reads TGCGCCAGCAATCCACAGGGTTCCCTCAATGAGCAGTTCTTC. Encoded protein: CASNPQGSLNEQFF.

This chain uses TRBV28 with TRBJ1-4; D might be TRBD1 (6 bases). V was trimmed by 5 bases and J by 0 bases, leaving 13 bases between them. CDR1 and CDR2 from the germline V gene are MDHEN and SYDVKM. CDR3 length: 16 amino acids. The CDR3: CASSKPGAATNEKLFF. The DNA for the CDR3 is TGTGCCAGCAGTAAACCAGGGGCTGCAACTAATGAAAAACTGTTTTTT.

J is TRBJ1-1 and V is TRBV29-1; D is undetermined. Trimming stripped 6 bases from V and 1 base from J, with 12 bases between. Germline V lookup: CDR1 SQVTM, CDR2 ANQGSEA. The CDR3 is 13 amino acids. The chain's CDR3 is CSVIRFQNTEAFF. The CDR3 coding sequence is TGCAGCGTCATCAGGTTTCAGAACACTGAAGCTTTCTTT. Drawing the rest from reference TRBV29-1 and TRBJ1-1, the complete variable domain is SAVISQKPSRDICQRGTSLTIQCQVDSQVTMMFWYRQQPGQSLTLIATANQGSEATYESGFVIDKFPISRPNLTFSTLTVSNMSPEDSSIYLCSVIRFQNTEAFFGQGTRLTVV.

The V call is TRBV5-1, the J call TRBJ2-3; 10 nucleotides align to TRBD2. Germline-derived CDR1 and CDR2 are SGHRS and YFSETQ. V gave up 4 bases and J gave up 5 bases; unmatched junction bases: 7. This CDR3 has 15 residues. This CDR3 is CASSAIAGGIDTQYF. In DNA, the CDR3 is TGCGCCAGCAGCGCGATAGCGGGGGGCATAGATACGCAGTATTTT.

The rearrangement joins TRBV9 to TRBJ2-5; a weak D match, TRBD1 (5 bases). V lost 3 bases, J lost 4 bases, and 22 bases lay in between. Germline V gives CDR1 SGDLS, CDR2 YYNGEE. The CDR3 spans 17 residues. The CDR3 bases are TGTGCCAGCAGCGCAGGCACAGGACCCCCAGTTGGAGAGACCCAGTACTTC. This codes for CASSAGTGPPVGETQYF.